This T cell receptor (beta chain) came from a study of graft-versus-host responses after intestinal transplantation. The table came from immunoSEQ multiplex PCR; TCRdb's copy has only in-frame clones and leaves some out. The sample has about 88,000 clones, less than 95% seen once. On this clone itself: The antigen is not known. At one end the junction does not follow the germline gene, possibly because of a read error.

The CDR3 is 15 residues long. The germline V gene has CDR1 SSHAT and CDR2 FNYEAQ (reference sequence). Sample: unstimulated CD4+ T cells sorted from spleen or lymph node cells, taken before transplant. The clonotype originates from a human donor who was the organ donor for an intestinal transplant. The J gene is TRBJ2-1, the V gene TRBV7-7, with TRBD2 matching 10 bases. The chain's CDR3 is CASSTGTSDTNEQFF. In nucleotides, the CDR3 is TGTGCTAGCAGCACCGGGACTAGCGACACGAATGAGCAGTTCTTC. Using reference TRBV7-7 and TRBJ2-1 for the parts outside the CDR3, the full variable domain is GAGVSQSPRYKVTKRGQDVTLRCDPISSHATLYWYQQALGQGPEFLTYFNYEAQPDKSGLPSDRFSAERPEGSISTLTIQRTEQRDSAMYRCASSTGTSDTNEQFFGPGTRLTVL.